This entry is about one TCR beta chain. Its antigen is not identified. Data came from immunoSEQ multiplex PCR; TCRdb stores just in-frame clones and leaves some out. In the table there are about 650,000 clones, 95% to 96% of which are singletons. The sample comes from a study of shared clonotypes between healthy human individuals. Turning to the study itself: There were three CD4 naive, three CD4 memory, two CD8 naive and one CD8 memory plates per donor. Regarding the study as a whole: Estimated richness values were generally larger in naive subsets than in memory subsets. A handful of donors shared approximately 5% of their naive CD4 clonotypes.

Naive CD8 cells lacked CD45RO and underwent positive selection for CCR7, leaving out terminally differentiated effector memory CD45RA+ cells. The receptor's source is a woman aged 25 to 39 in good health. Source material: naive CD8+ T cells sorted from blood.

The CDR3 nucleotides are TGTGCCAGCAGTTACGCCACTACAAATGAGCAGTTCTTC. Translating gives CASSYATTNEQFF. J is TRBJ2-1 and V is TRBV6-5; D remains ambiguous. V dropped 2 bases and J dropped 7 bases, with 9 bases sitting between them. Germline-derived CDR1 and CDR2 are MNHEY and SVGAGI. CDR3 length equals 13 residues.